This entry concerns a single T cell receptor (beta chain). As yet, its antigen is unknown. The assay was immunoSEQ multiplex PCR, and TCRdb's table has in-frame clones only and misses some. Of about 180,000 clones in the sample, 94% were seen once. The data are from a study of T cell responses to AZD1222 COVID-19 vaccine. Study-wide results and caveats: Females made up more of the donors, who were largely white British, and clonal diversity may have come out too low.

Researchers grouped second doses given at about 4 or about 12 weeks into one pool. The CDR3 spans 15 residues. Trimming stripped 3 bases from V and 3 bases from J, with 14 bases between. From germline, CDR1 is MNHEY and CDR2 SMNVEV (reference sequence). This clonotype was obtained from an adult who received the AZD1222 COVID-19 vaccine. The V gene is TRBV27, the J gene TRBJ1-2; no clear D. The material was peripheral blood, obtained 28 days after the second AZD1222 dose. CDR3 in DNA: TGTGCCAGCAGTTTGTCGGGGAGTATCGACTATGGCTACACCTTC. This gives the protein CASSLSGSIDYGYTF.